The entry that follows covers one T cell receptor (beta chain) sequence. This sample is drawn from a study of OX40 agonist ivuxolimab in advanced cancers. About the study: Partial responses occurred in Three dose-escalation patients, one with hepatocellular carcinoma and two with cutaneous melanoma.

Germline CDR1 is KGHSH and CDR2 is LQKENI. This CDR3 region has 16 residues. With autoimmune disease history or systemic immunosuppression, patients were excluded. TCRdb's copy holds only in-frame clones and misses some; the assay was immunoSEQ multiplex PCR. The table includes 40,000 to 50,000 clones, about 86% detected once. The sample was CD4+ or CD8+ T cells sorted from blood, taken in a trial of the OX40 agonist ivuxolimab. The clonotype was recovered from an adult with an advanced solid tumor such as melanoma, head and neck, liver or kidney cancer. The V gene is TRBV18, the J gene TRBJ2-5; TRBD2 aligns across 12 bases. The end of the DNA fits TRBJ2-7 better, so the J call may be wrong. This chain's CDR3 is CASSPVLAGGTYEQYF. The CDR3 DNA sequence: TGTGCCAGCTCACCAGTGCTAGCGGGGGGGACCTACGAGCAGTACTTC.